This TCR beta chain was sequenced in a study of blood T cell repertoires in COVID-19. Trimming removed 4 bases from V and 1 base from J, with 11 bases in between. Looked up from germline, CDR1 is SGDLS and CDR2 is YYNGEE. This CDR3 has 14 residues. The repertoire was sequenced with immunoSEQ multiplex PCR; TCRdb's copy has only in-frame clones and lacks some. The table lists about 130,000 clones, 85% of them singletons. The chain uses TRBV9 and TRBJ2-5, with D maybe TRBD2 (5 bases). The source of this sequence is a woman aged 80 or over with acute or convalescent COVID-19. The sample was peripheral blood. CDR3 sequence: CASSPIGIQETQYF. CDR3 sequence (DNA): TGTGCCAGCAGCCCTATCGGGATCCAAGAGACCCAGTACTTC.